Each of the 13 T cell receptor beta chains below was sequenced from the same sample in a study of T cells in Graves' hyperthyroidism and ophthalmopathy. TCR beta CDR3 region amplification was performed from RNA transcripts. HTBI primers drove first-round RT-PCR of the TCR CDR3. TCRdb redid the calling of the multiplex PCR reads with MiXCR, one entry per CDR3 protein. The data contain hundreds of thousands of distinct CDR3 sequences, more than 15% of them singletons. The sample was blood. All receptors derive from a woman aged 18-30 years with Graves' ophthalmopathy.

The sample holds many counts of this clonotype. The chain recombines TRBV10-3 with TRBJ1-1; D is uncertain. V lost 3 bases, J lost 11 bases, and 16 bases lay in between. Germline assignment: CDR1 ENHRY and CDR2 SYGVKD. The CDR3 covers 13 residues. The CDR3 reads CAISEKGLGGAFF. The DNA of the CDR3 is TGTGCCATCAGTGAAAAAGGACTCGGCGGGGCTTTCTTT.

CDR3 sequence reads: CASSPGGDRGYEQYF. The CDR3 nucleotides are TGTGCCAGCAGCCCCGGGGGGGACAGGGGGTACGAGCAGTACTTC. The rearrangement links TRBV11-2 to TRBJ2-7; the match to TRBD1 covers 11 bases. The V gene end was trimmed by 5 bases and the J gene end by 4 bases; junction bases not matched to a gene: 7. CDR3 length equals 15 residues. CDR1 and CDR2 (germline): SGHAT, FQNNGV.

A few counts support this clonotype. This chain joins TRBV6-5 and TRBJ2-7; TRBD1 aligns across 7 bases. With 2 bases clipped from V and 3 bases from J, the junction kept 7 bases outside the gene matches. CDR1 is MNHEY and CDR2 is SVGAGI in the germline V gene. CDR3 length: 15 amino acids. The CDR3 protein is CASSYGSGQLYEQYF. CDR3 nucleotide sequence: TGTGCCAGCAGTTACGGATCGGGACAGCTCTACGAGCAGTACTTC.

Ten or more counts support this clonotype. The chain recombines TRBV27 with TRBJ2-7, with 10 bases that match TRBD2. Germline CDR1 and CDR2: MNHEY and SMNVEV (reference sequence). The CDR3 is 15 amino acids. The junction had 2 bases not matched to a gene; V was cut back by 1 base and J by 2 bases. This chain's CDR3 is CASSLYSGGTYEQYF. The CDR3 DNA reads TGTGCCAGCAGTTTATATAGCGGGGGGACCTACGAGCAGTACTTC.

The V call is TRBV5-6, the J call TRBJ1-1, with D unclear. Trimming shortened V by 0 bases and J by 7 bases, and 13 bases separated the two germline ends. Germline CDR1 is SGHDT and CDR2 is YYEEEE. The CDR3 is 14 residues long. The CDR3 loop reads CASSLVRRRGEAFF. Written as DNA, the CDR3 is TGTGCCAGCAGCTTGGTACGCCGGCGAGGTGAAGCTTTCTTT.

Of note for this clonotype: Given a much more abundant clone one base away, this may be a read error. The chain uses TRBV20-1 and TRBJ2-1, with D possibly being TRBD2 (5 bases). V was trimmed by 4 bases and J by 9 bases, leaving 19 bases between them. Germline-derived CDR1 and CDR2 are DFQATT and SNEGSKA (reference sequence). The CDR3 consists of 14 residues. CDR3: CSAIAPGVSFEQFF. CDR3 in DNA: TGCAGTGCTATAGCGCCTGGTGTGTCCTTTGAGCAGTTCTTC.

Turning to this clonotype: This sequence may be a read error, since a much larger clone differs from it by one base. This chain uses TRBV2 with TRBJ1-3; 10 bases are shared with TRBD1. This CDR3 contains 15 residues. Germline V gene data show CDR1 as SNHLY and CDR2 as FYNNEI. Trimming took 4 bases from V and 1 from J; bases not matched to a gene: 1. The CDR3 here is CASSGQGASGNTIYF. In DNA, the CDR3 is TGTGCCAGCAGTGGACAGGGGGCTTCTGGAAACACCATATATTTT.

The chain couples TRBV6-1 to TRBJ2-7; 12 nucleotides align to TRBD1. Germline V gene lookup returns CDR1 MNHNS and CDR2 SASEGT. Trimming removed 3 bases from V and 5 bases from J; junction bases left unmatched: 2. The CDR3 length is 14 residues. The CDR3 region has the DNA TGTGCCAGCAGTGAGGGACAGGGGGCCGACGAGCAGTACTTC. Protein: CASSEGQGADEQYF.

For this clonotype: With a much larger clone just one base away, this may be a read error. The V and J genes are TRBV10-3 and TRBJ1-1, with a tentative D call TRBD1 (6 bases). The CDR3 runs to 12 residues. Per germline, CDR1 ENHRY and CDR2 SYGVKD. As DNA, the CDR3 is TGTGCCATCAGTAACAGGGACACTGAAGCTCTCTTT. It yields the protein CAISNRDTEALF.

This clonotype came up many times. The chain recombines TRBV7-9 with TRBJ2-7; maybe TRBD1 (6 bases). CDR1 is SEHNR, CDR2 FQNEAQ, per germline (reference sequence). CDR3 length: 12 amino acids. V was pared by 5 bases and J by 3 bases, with 8 bases between. The CDR3 sequence: CASSKDSYEQYF. The DNA of the CDR3 is TGTGCCAGCAGCAAGGACAGCTACGAGCAGTACTTC.

This clonotype was found many times. The V and J genes are TRBV27 and TRBJ2-7; 14 bases fit TRBD2. CDR1 is MNHEY and CDR2 is SMNVEV in the germline V gene (reference sequence). V lost 7 bases to trimming and J lost 5 bases; unmatched junction nucleotides: 4. The CDR3 covers 14 residues. The CDR3 is CASKGLAGVDEQYF. In nucleotides, the CDR3 is TGTGCCAGCAAGGGACTAGCGGGAGTGGACGAGCAGTACTTC.

This clonotype was picked up many times. The V gene is TRBV20-1, the J gene TRBJ1-1; 7 bases are a match to TRBD1. The germline gives CDR1 DFQATT, CDR2 SNEGSKA (reference sequence). After removal of 5 bases from V and 4 bases from J, the junction contained 7 bases not matched to a gene. This CDR3 comprises 13 residues. CDR3: CSALTGWVTEAFF. DNA of the CDR3: TGCAGTGCTCTGACAGGGTGGGTCACTGAAGCTTTCTTT.

This clonotype occurred many times. This sequence joins TRBV30 and TRBJ1-1; 7 bases map to TRBD1. The trim removed 0 bases at V and 10 bases at J, leaving 11 bases unmatched. The germline V gene has CDR1 GTSNPN and CDR2 SVGIG (reference sequence). The CDR3 consists of 14 residues. The DNA of the CDR3 is TGTGCCTGGAGTGTCGGACAGGCGCTCCACGGAGCTTTCTTT. Encoded protein: CAWSVGQALHGAFF.